The 4 T cell receptor beta chains below come from one sample, sequenced in a study of human T cells and chemical hapten exposure. Time point denoted: pre-sensitization, week 0. The treatment: therapeutic diphenylcyclopropenone sensitization with weekly scalp DPC. TCRdb fed the RACE reads into MiXCR, producing one record per CDR3 protein. The table lists around 56,000 distinct CDR3 sequences, roughly 10% of them singletons, with 9.6% in the top ten. Sequencing was performed on whole blood, taken in connection with sensitization to the hapten diphenylcyclopropenone (DPC). The receptors were sampled from a man aged 35-49 years with alopecia areata. Some clones in this sample may be carry-over from other donors' samples.

This clonotype was seen at least ten times. The chain uses TRBV3-1 and TRBJ1-1; the match to TRBD1 covers 7 bases. Germline V gene data show CDR1 as LGHDT and CDR2 as YNNKEL (reference sequence). V was pared by 5 bases and J by 1 base, with 10 bases of the junction left unmatched. This CDR3 is 16 amino acids long. CDR3 nucleotide sequence: TGTGCCAGCAGCAACCCGGGACAGATCCCGAACACTGAAGCTTTCTTT. Residues: CASSNPGQIPNTEAFF.

This clonotype showed up just a few times. V usage is TRBV4-1 and J usage is TRBJ2-5; D gene uncertain. The CDR3 runs 13 residues. Germline V gives CDR1 MGHRA, CDR2 YSYEKL. V was trimmed by 0 bases and J by 4 bases, leaving 6 bases between them. The CDR3 region has the DNA TGCGCCAGCAGCCAAGATACGCGAGAGACCCAGTACTTC. Encoded protein: CASSQDTRETQYF.

In its sample, this clonotype is medium-sized. The genes are TRBV6-5 and TRBJ2-1; 10 bases align to TRBD2. CDR1 is MNHEY and CDR2 is SVGAGI in the germline V gene. The V and J ends lost 0 bases and 8 bases, in that order; junction bases with no gene match: 7. The CDR3 totals 16 residues. The CDR3 bases are TGTGCCAGCAGTTACTCCGGAGCGGGAGGGGCGGATGAGCAGTTCTTC. It yields the protein CASSYSGAGGADEQFF.

This clonotype came up many times. The chain carries TRBV6-6 and TRBJ1-1; D is perhaps TRBD1 (5 bases). Germline CDR1 MNHNY, CDR2 SVGAGI (reference sequence). Trimming removed 2 bases at V and 4 bases at J, with 8 bases between. The CDR3 runs to 13 residues. The CDR3, as DNA: TGTGCCAGCAGTTACGGGGGGAGCACTGAAGCTTTCTTT. Translated, it gives CASSYGGSTEAFF.